The clone carrying this T cell receptor (beta chain) appeared a few times. The antigen is not known. This record belongs to a study of cytomegalovirus exposure and HLA in healthy donors. Study conclusions and caveats: Cytomegalovirus-associated status was assigned to roughly 160 TCR beta chains.

The CDR3 has 14 amino acids. Trimming removed 4 bases at V and 0 bases at J, with 7 bases between. Germline lookup yields CDR1 SNHLY and CDR2 FYNNEI. A multiplex PCR was run with 60 Vbeta primers and 13 Jbeta primers. Generated by immunoSEQ multiplex PCR, the TCRdb table keeps only in-frame clones and is missing some. The data contain some 130,000 clones, roughly 75% of them singletons. The material sequenced was PBMCs. The sequence was collected from a man aged 25 to 45 in good health. The rearrangement links TRBV2 to TRBJ1-5; D ambiguous. CDR3 sequence reads: CASSVEYSNQPQHF. CDR3 in DNA: TGTGCCAGCAGTGTAGAGTATAGCAATCAGCCCCAGCATTTT. Filled out from reference TRBV2 and TRBJ1-5, the complete variable domain reads EPEVTQTPSHQVTQMGQEVILRCVPISNHLYFYWYRQILGQKVEFLVSFYNNEISEKSEIFDDQFSVERPDGSNFTLKIRSTKLEDSAMYFCASSVEYSNQPQHFGDGTRLSIL.